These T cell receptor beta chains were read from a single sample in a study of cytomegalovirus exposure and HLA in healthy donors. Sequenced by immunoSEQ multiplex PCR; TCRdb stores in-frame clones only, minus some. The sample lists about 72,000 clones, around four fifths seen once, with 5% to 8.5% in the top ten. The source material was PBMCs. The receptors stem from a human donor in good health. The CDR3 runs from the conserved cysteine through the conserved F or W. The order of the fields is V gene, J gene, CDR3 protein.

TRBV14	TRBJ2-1	CASSPSRRLDYNEQFF
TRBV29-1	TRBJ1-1	CSVVTRNRAEAFF
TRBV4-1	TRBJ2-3	CASSQEGQGTDTQYF
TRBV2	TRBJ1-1	CASSEVRHRTEAFF
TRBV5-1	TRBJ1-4	CASSLGQGGEKLFF
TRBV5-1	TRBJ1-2	CASSLDGREGFGYTF
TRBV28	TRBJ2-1	CASRPPGDGDNEQFF
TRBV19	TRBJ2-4	CASSIVGGRHIQYF
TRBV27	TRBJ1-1	CASSLLGDRVGTEAFF
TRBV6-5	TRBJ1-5	CASSSRTGVGQPQHF